The source of this T cell receptor beta chain is a study of blood T cell repertoires in COVID-19. For the study at large: In each case, the material was cDNA or gDNA derived from T cells, B-cell-depleted T cells, or PBMCs.

This clone was seen more than once but under ten times. Assay used: immunoSEQ multiplex PCR; TCRdb lists only in-frame clones, some missing. The data hold about 190,000 clones, with around 85% observed a single time. CDR3 length: 17 residues. V is TRBV1 and J is TRBJ2-2; no check of the table's D call, TRBD2, against the DNA was made. TRBV1 is classified as a pseudogene. Sequencing input: peripheral blood. The receptor was isolated from a man between 45 and 60 years old who had recovered from COVID-19. CDR3 protein: CTSSQRTSGPNTGELFF. CDR3 in DNA: TGCACCAGCAGCCAACGGACTAGCGGGCCCAACACCGGGGAGCTGTTTTTT.